Below are 16 T cell receptor beta chains sequenced from a single sample in a study of neurological immune-mediated disorders. TCRdb re-called the 5' RACE reads with MiXCR, one entry per CDR3 protein. This table holds roughly 56,000 distinct CDR3 sequences, approximately 3.1% found once. Sample: PBMCs. These receptors originate from a woman aged 55-75 years with multiple sclerosis.

This clonotype occurred a few times. One junction end disagrees with the germline gene, perhaps due to a read error. The genes are TRBV5-4 and TRBJ1-4, with D perhaps matching TRBD1 (6 bases). The CDR3 spans 16 residues. In germline, CDR1 is SGHNT, CDR2 YYREEE (reference sequence). CDR3 sequence reads: CASSFTGIPANEKLFF. The DNA for the CDR3 is TGTGCCAGCAGCTTCACAGGGATTCCAGCTAATGAAAAATTGTTTTTT.

There are many counts of this clonotype. The V and J genes are TRBV5-1 and TRBJ1-6; no clear D. The CDR3 is made up of 14 amino acids. CDR1 and CDR2 (germline): SGHRS, YFSETQ. The V end was cut by 0 bases, the J end by 10 bases, with 11 bases between. CDR3 bases: TGCGCCAGCAGCTTGGAGCCGAATGGGTCACCCCTCCACTTT. This sequence encodes CASSLEPNGSPLHF.

This clonotype was observed at least ten times. The rearrangement uses TRBV7-2 and TRBJ2-7; possibly TRBD2 for D (5 bases). Germline V gene data show CDR1 as SGHTA and CDR2 as FQGNSA. This CDR3 contains 16 residues. The V and J ends lost 4 bases and 3 bases respectively, with 19 bases between them. CDR3 amino acids: CASSSSTRTGNYEQYF. The DNA for the CDR3 is TGTGCCAGCAGCTCAAGCACCCGGACTGGAAACTACGAGCAGTACTTC.

In this sample, this clonotype turned up many times. The V call is TRBV7-8, the J call TRBJ1-2, with D maybe TRBD1 (5 bases). CDR1 is SGHVS, CDR2 FQNEAQ, per germline. This CDR3 is 14 amino acids long. Trimming took 1 base from V and 5 from J, leaving 11 bases between them. The CDR3 sequence is CASSLGSRAYGYTF. The CDR3 DNA is TGTGCCAGCAGCTTAGGTTCCAGGGCGTATGGCTACACCTTC.

This clonotype was seen repeatedly, ten times or more. The DNA for the CDR3 is TGCAGCGTTCTTTCGGGTACCCGATACAATGAGCAGTTCTTC. Amino acid sequence: CSVLSGTRYNEQFF. The V call is TRBV29-1, the J call TRBJ2-1; no definite D call. This CDR3 spans 14 amino acids. Between the trimmed V and J ends, which lost 5 bases and 4 bases, there was a span of 15 bases. The germline CDR1 and CDR2 sequences are SQVTM and ANQGSEA.

This clonotype has at least ten counts. The CDR3 bases are TGTGCCAGCAGTGAAGGGACAGGGGGCTACGAGCAGTACTTC. Translated, it gives CASSEGTGGYEQYF. V is TRBV6-1 and J is TRBJ2-7, with 10 bases lining up with TRBD1. V was clipped by 1 base and J by 3 bases; unmatched bases: 0. Germline V gene sequence: CDR1 MNHNS, CDR2 SASEGT. This CDR3 comprises 14 residues.

This clonotype has ten or more counts. The chain carries TRBV29-1 and TRBJ2-7; tentative D call: TRBD2 (6 bases). Germline V lookup: CDR1 SQVTM, CDR2 ANQGSEA. Deletions cut 4 bases from V and 0 bases from J, with 10 bases between. The CDR3 has 13 residues. Written as DNA, the CDR3 is TGCAGCGTTGGACGGGGGAGCTCCTACGAGCAGTACTTC. Encoded protein: CSVGRGSSYEQYF.

This clonotype was observed at least ten times. The chain links TRBV28 to TRBJ1-3; D might be TRBD1 (5 bases). CDR3 length equals 17 residues. The V and J ends lost 1 base and 0 bases respectively, with 13 bases between them. Per the germline V gene, CDR1 is MDHEN and CDR2 is SYDVKM. The CDR3 DNA follows: TGTGCCAGCAGTTTATTGGTAGGGGCTCACTCTGGAAACACCATATATTTT. Translating it yields CASSLLVGAHSGNTIYF. Based on the CDR3 plus reference TRBV28 and TRBJ1-3, the full variable domain is DVKVTQSSRYLVKRTGEKVFLECVQDMDHENMFWYRQDPGLGLRLIYFSYDVKMKEKGDIPEGYSVSREKKERFSLILESASTNQTSMYLCASSLLVGAHSGNTIYFGEGSWLTVV.

The sample holds many counts of this clonotype. The chain combines TRBV28 with TRBJ2-5, with D hard to call. The CDR3 consists of 15 residues. The germline V gene has CDR1 MDHEN and CDR2 SYDVKM. Trimming pared 6 bases from V and 3 bases from J, leaving 17 bases between. For the CDR3, the DNA is TGTGCCAGCAGCCCCAGCAGGCGATTAAAAGAGACCCAGTACTTC. Protein: CASSPSRRLKETQYF.

This clonotype was detected ten times or more. The chain uses TRBV5-6 and TRBJ2-3; D is perhaps TRBD2 (5 bases). The CDR3 has 13 amino acids. Germline V lookup: CDR1 SGHDT, CDR2 YYEEEE. V was trimmed by 5 bases and J by 2 bases, leaving 9 bases between them. This CDR3 reads CASRRRTTDTQYF. The CDR3, as DNA: TGTGCCAGCAGACGGAGGACCACAGATACGCAGTATTTT.

This clonotype was detected ten times or more. Germline and junction disagree at one end, which may indicate a read error. V usage is TRBV7-7 and J usage is TRBJ2-3, with a possible D match to TRBD1 (5 bases). Germline CDR1 and CDR2: SSHAT and FNYEAQ (reference sequence). There are 13 residues in the CDR3. The CDR3 reads CASSLGVTDTQYF. As DNA, the CDR3 is TGTGCTAGCAGCTTAGGGGTCACAGATACGCAGTATTTT. Full variable domain (remainder filled in from reference TRBV7-7 and TRBJ2-3): GAGVSQSPRYKVTKRGQDVTLRCDPISSHATLYWYQQALGQGPEFLTYFNYEAQPDKSGLPSDRFSAERPEGSISTLTIQRTEQRDSAMYRCASSLGVTDTQYFGPGTRLTVL.

The sample holds many counts of this clonotype. The gene calls are TRBV6-2 or TRBV6-3 and TRBJ2-5; D is uncertain. Germline V gene data show CDR1 as MNHEY and CDR2 as SVGEGT. This CDR3 comprises 16 residues. V was clipped by 3 bases and J by 0 bases, with 14 bases between them. This chain's CDR3 is CASSYRRNLYQETQYF. The DNA for the CDR3 is TGTGCCAGCAGTTATCGTCGCAACCTGTACCAAGAGACCCAGTACTTC.

At least ten counts were recorded for this clonotype. The chain recombines TRBV10-3 with TRBJ1-5; D unclear. Germline V lookup: CDR1 ENHRY, CDR2 SYGVKD. Trimming removed 3 bases at V and 5 bases at J, with 8 bases between. This CDR3 is built from 13 residues. For the CDR3, the DNA is TGTGCCATCAGTGACGCAGTCCATCAGCCCCAGCATTTT. Encoded protein: CAISDAVHQPQHF.

This clonotype was seen many times. This chain links TRBV20-1 with TRBJ2-4; D is uncertain. V lost 6 bases to trimming and J lost 3 bases, with 18 bases between them. The CDR3 spans 15 residues. From germline, CDR1 is DFQATT and CDR2 SNEGSKA (reference sequence). CDR3 sequence (DNA): TGCAGTGCCCCTAACCCCGCTAGACACAAAAACATTCAGTACTTC. Translated: CSAPNPARHKNIQYF.

Comment on this clonotype: Sequence at one end of the junction differs from germline and may be a read error. The V call is TRBV4-1, the J call TRBJ2-1; D possibly corresponds to TRBD2 (5 bases). CDR3 size: 15 residues. Germline V gene data show CDR1 as MGHRA and CDR2 as YSYEKL. The CDR3 nucleotides read TGCGCCAGCAGCCCCTACCGTTCGGGAAACAATGAGCAGCTCTTC. Its protein product is CASSPYRSGNNEQLF.

In this sample, this clonotype turned up many times. V and J are TRBV9 and TRBJ1-1; D not resolved. The CDR3 sequence is 14 residues long. The V gene lost 4 bases and the J gene lost 2 bases, with 12 bases spanning the gap. CDR1 is SGDLS, CDR2 YYNGEE, per germline. CDR3 residues: CASSFDPQNTEAFF. CDR3 DNA sequence: TGTGCCAGCAGCTTCGATCCTCAAAACACTGAAGCTTTCTTT.